This record looks at one T cell receptor beta chain sequence and its context. Antigen: not known. V was pared by 5 bases and J by 5 bases, with 6 bases of the junction left unmatched. CDR3 length: 13 amino acids. Germline lookup yields CDR1 DFQATT and CDR2 SNEGSKA (reference sequence). Thyroid surgery had not been preceded by any treatment in any patient. The data were taken from a study of metastatic and nonmetastatic thyroid tumors. The study, taken as a whole, reports: Across blood and tumor, TCR beta diversity in malignant thyroid tumors was reportedly significantly higher than in benign nodules.

From the PCR reads, TCRdb re-called clones with MiXCR. The data hold about 16,000 clones, with roughly a quarter observed a single time. The TCR comes from a female donor with papillary thyroid cancer or a benign thyroid nodule (not recorded which). Some clones in this sample may be carry-over from other donors' samples. The specimen sequenced was adjacent normal tissue. The gene calls are TRBV20-1 and TRBJ1-2, with 9 bases fitting TRBD1. CDR3 DNA: TGCAGTGCTCGTCCGGGACAGGGTTATGGCTACACCTTC. It is translated as CSARPGQGYGYTF.